These 4 T cell receptor beta chains share one sample of origin, sequenced in a study of siplizumab effects on memory and regulatory T cells. Clones were sequenced by immunoSEQ multiplex PCR, and TCRdb holds only the in-frame ones, with some missing. The data show tens of thousands of clones, 88% seen once. Sequencing input: Tregs sorted from blood. The receptors shown here come from a human donor in good health.

The V call is TRBV18, the J call TRBJ1-3; D is perhaps TRBD1 (6 bases). The CDR3 covers 13 residues. Germline CDR1 is KGHSH and CDR2 is LQKENI. Between the trimmed V and J ends, which lost 6 bases and 8 bases, there was a span of 14 bases. DNA for the CDR3: TGTGCCAGCTCGCAAACACAGGGAGACACCATATATTTT. Translation: CASSQTQGDTIYF.

The rearrangement joins TRBV7-2 to TRBJ2-7; possible D gene TRBD1, 6 bases. Germline loops: CDR1 SGHTA, CDR2 FQGNSA. The CDR3 is 15 amino acids. With 4 bases removed from V and 0 bases from J, the gap between germline ends came to 13 bases. The CDR3 DNA follows: TGTGCCAGCAGCTCCAGGGGACCGAGCTCCTACGAGCAGTACTTC. Its protein is CASSSRGPSSYEQYF.

The chain combines TRBV13 with TRBJ1-3; no reliable D call. The germline V gene has CDR1 PRHDT and CDR2 FYEKMQ (reference sequence). CDR3 length equals 16 residues. V lost 3 bases and J lost 0, with 12 bases in between. The CDR3 spells CASSFRGSGSGNTIYF. CDR3 DNA sequence: TGTGCCAGCAGCTTCCGGGGTAGTGGCTCTGGAAACACCATATATTTT.

The chain employs TRBV2 and TRBJ1-1, with 9 bases identical to TRBD1. The V segment lost 7 bases and the J segment 5 bases; nucleotides outside the gene matches: 5. The CDR3 totals 13 residues. Germline loops: CDR1 SNHLY, CDR2 FYNNEI. This CDR3 reads CASNRDRETEAFF. The CDR3 nucleotides are TGTGCCAGCAACCGGGACAGGGAAACTGAAGCTTTCTTT.